This T cell receptor beta chain was identified in a study of Ad26.COV2.S vaccination and SARS-CoV-2 variants. Data came from immunoSEQ multiplex PCR; TCRdb stores just in-frame clones and leaves some out. Among around 400,000 clones listed, about 91% were seen once. Described treatment: 15 to 20 received Ad26.COV2.S at low or high dose, single or two shots; 5 received placebo; per-sample allocation not given. The study sampled participants on day 63 after the first vaccine or placebo injection. Whole-study results and caveats: Possibly, TCR breadth and depth analyses underestimated total T cell responses.

Germline trimming cut 4 bases from V and 1 base from J; bases unmatched to any gene: 8. This CDR3 contains 16 residues. The germline V gene has CDR1 SGHTA and CDR2 FQGTGA. Concerning this clone: What it recognizes is unknown.

The sequence was collected from a person aged 18-60 years who received the Ad26.COV2.S COVID-19 vaccine or a placebo. Here the sequenced sample was peripheral blood, taken in a trial of Ad26.COV2.S vaccine versus placebo. The V and J genes are TRBV7-3 and TRBJ2-3, with 7 bases that match TRBD2. Here the CDR3 reads CASSSSGGAGTDTQYF. CDR3 nucleotides: TGTGCCAGCAGCTCCTCGGGGGGAGCAGGCACAGATACGCAGTATTTT.